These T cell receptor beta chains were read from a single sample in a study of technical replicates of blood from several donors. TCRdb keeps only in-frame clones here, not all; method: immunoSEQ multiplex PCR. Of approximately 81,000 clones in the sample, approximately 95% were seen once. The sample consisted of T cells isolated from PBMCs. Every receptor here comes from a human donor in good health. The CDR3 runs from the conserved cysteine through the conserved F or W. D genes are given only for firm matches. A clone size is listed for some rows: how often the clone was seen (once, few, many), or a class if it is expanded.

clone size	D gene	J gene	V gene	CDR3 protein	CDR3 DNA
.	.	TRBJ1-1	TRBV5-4	CASSQVNTEAFF	TGTGCCAGCAGTCAGGTGAACACTGAAGCTTTCTTT
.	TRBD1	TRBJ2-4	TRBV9	CASSVEGTGYIQYF	TGTGCCAGCAGCGTAGAGGGGACAGGGTACATTCAGTACTTC
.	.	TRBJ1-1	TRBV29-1	CSVCRQENTEAFF	TGCAGCGTTTGCAGGCAGGAGAACACTGAAGCTTTCTTT
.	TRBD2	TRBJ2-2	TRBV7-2	CASSLGTTGTGELFF	TGTGCCAGCAGCCTCGGGACTACCGGCACCGGGGAGCTGTTTTTT
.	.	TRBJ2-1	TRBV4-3	CASSQEGGSTNEQFF	TGCGCCAGCAGCCAAGAGGGGGGATCCACCAATGAGCAGTTCTTC
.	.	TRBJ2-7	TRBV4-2	CASSQGLADALSYEQYF	TGTGCCAGCAGCCAAGGGTTAGCGGATGCCTTATCCTACGAGCAGTACTTC
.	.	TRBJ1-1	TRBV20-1	CSAQRQYEAFF	TGCAGTGCCCAACGACAGTATGAAGCTTTCTTT
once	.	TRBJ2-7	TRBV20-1	CSARSAYEQYF	TGCAGTGCTAGGAGTGCCTACGAGCAGTACTTC
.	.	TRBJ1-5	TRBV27	CASSPNSSNQPQHF	TGTGCCAGCAGTCCTAATTCGAGCAATCAGCCCCAGCATTTT
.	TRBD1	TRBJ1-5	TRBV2	CASRTPRDRGYSNQPQHF	TGTGCCAGCAGGACGCCAAGGGACAGGGGTTATAGCAATCAGCCCCAGCATTTT
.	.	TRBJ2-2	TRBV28	CAIGQNTGELFF	TGTGCCATCGGACAGAACACCGGGGAGCTGTTTTTT
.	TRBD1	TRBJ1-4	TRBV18	CASSQPVSTGELFF	TGTGCCAGCTCACAGCCCGTCAGCACAGGGGAACTGTTTTTT
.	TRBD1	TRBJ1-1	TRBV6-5	CASRSTGGIAEAFF	TGTGCCAGCAGGTCGACAGGGGGGATCGCTGAAGCTTTCTTT
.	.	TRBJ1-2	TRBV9	CASSVTYTGFYGYTF	TGTGCCAGCAGTGTAACCTACACAGGGTTCTATGGCTACACCTTC
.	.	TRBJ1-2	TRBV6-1	CASGPRHGANYGYTF	TGTGCCAGCGGTCCCCGGCACGGAGCTAACTATGGCTACACCTTC
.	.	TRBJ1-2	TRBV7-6	CASSLAGDGYTF	TGTGCCAGCAGCTTAGCAGGGGATGGCTACACCTTC
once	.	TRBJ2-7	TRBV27	CASSMSADSYEQYF	TGTGCCAGCAGTATGAGTGCGGATTCCTACGAGCAGTACTTC
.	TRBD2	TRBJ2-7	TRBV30	CAWSSLAGGHYEQYF	TGTGCCTGGAGTTCACTAGCGGGAGGACACTACGAGCAGTACTTC
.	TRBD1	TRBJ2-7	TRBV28	CASSPRDRRYEQYF	TGTGCCAGCAGTCCCCGGGACAGGCGCTACGAGCAGTACTTC
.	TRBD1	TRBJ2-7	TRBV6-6	CASRPGQGYEQYF	TGTGCCAGCAGACCCGGACAGGGGTACGAGCAGTACTTC
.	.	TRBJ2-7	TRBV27	CASSLAPSSEQYF	TGTGCCAGCAGTTTGGCCCCCTCCTCGGAGCAGTACTTC
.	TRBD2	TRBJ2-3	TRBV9	CASSPFTSTSRGTQYF	TGTGCCAGCTCCCCGTTTACATCGACTAGCCGCGGGACGCAGTATTTT
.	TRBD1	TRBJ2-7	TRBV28	CASSSPGGSPYEQYF	TGTGCCAGCAGTTCGCCAGGGGGTTCACCCTACGAGCAGTACTTC
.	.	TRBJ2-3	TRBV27	CASSWDWSTDTQYF	TGTGCCAGCAGTTGGGACTGGAGCACAGATACGCAGTATTTT
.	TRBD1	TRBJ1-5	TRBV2	CASSREGQAPGPQHF	TGTGCCAGCAGTAGGGAAGGACAGGCGCCAGGGCCCCAGCATTTT
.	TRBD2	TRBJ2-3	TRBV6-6	CASTRLAGTDTQYF	TGTGCCAGCACCCGGCTAGCGGGAACAGATACGCAGTATTTT